This TCR beta chain was captured in a study of cytomegalovirus exposure and HLA in healthy donors. This clone was detected only a few times. The CDR3 extends over 16 amino acids. J was trimmed by 6 bases and V by 6 bases; bases with no gene match: 4. Germline loops: CDR1 SGHAT, CDR2 FQNNGV. The PCR was carried out with 60 Vbeta primers and 13 Jbeta primers. Clones were read by immunoSEQ multiplex PCR, and TCRdb kept only the in-frame ones, dropping some. The table includes about 98,000 clones, over 65% detected once. The sequence was collected from a male donor in good health and CMV-seronegative. The sample comprised PBMCs. The chain links TRBV11-2 to TRBJ2-2; 16 bases match TRBD2. The CDR3 loop is CASSGTSGRGSGELFF. The CDR3 DNA is TGTGCCAGCAGTGGGACTAGCGGGAGGGGGTCCGGGGAGCTGTTTTTT.